The 8 T cell receptor beta chains presented below share a single source sample, sequenced in a study of PD-1 blockade in classical Hodgkin lymphoma (TCRdb year 2020). The library was generated by the immunoSEQ multiplex PCR assay. This is the immuneACCESS table as TCRdb keeps it, with only in-frame sequences that have V and J called. A part of the clones is gone; compared with another copy, unresolved V genes explain less than half, and the rest is unexplained. The sample table lists 20,000 to 30,000 clones, around 80% of them with a count of one. The ten largest make up 8% to 8.5% of the sample. The time point label corresponds to: cycle 2 day 1 (C2D1) of nivolumab. All trial patients had relapsed after autologous stem cell transplantation, with cohorts A, B and C differing in prior brentuximab vedotin exposure. The specimen comprised peripheral blood mononuclear cells (PBMCs), sampled before the second cycle of nivolumab. These TCRs come from a human donor with classical Hodgkin lymphoma.

CDR3 nucleotides: TGTGCCAGCAGCCAGGACGACAGTTCCTATGGCTACACCTTC. It codes for CASSQDDSSYGYTF. This chain links TRBV4-2 with TRBJ1-2; D perhaps matches TRBD1 (5 bases). The CDR3 has 14 residues. Between the trimmed V and J ends, which lost 3 bases and 4 bases, there was a span of 12 bases. The V gene's germline CDR1 is LGHNA and CDR2 YNFKEQ.

J is TRBJ1-2 and V is TRBV4-3, with 7 bases aligning to TRBD1. Germline CDR1 and CDR2: LGHNA and YSLEER. J gave up 8 bases and V 4 bases, and 13 bases lay outside the gene matches. This CDR3 spans 15 amino acids. This chain's CDR3 is CASSLDRDSVRGYTF. The CDR3 DNA follows: TGCGCCAGCAGCCTAGACCGGGACAGCGTACGGGGCTACACCTTC.

V usage is TRBV5-6 and J usage is TRBJ2-5; D perhaps matches TRBD1 (6 bases). The V end was cut by 4 bases, the J end by 5 bases, with 12 bases between. The length of the CDR3 is 13 residues. Germline CDR1 SGHDT, CDR2 YYEEEE. The CDR3 DNA sequence: TGTGCCAGCAGCCCCCAGGGGTGGGAGACCCAGTACTTC. Translating gives CASSPQGWETQYF.

This sequence joins TRBV30 and TRBJ2-1; TRBD2 matches at 11 bases. J gave up 4 bases and V 4 bases, and 6 bases lay outside the gene matches. In germline, CDR1 is GTSNPN, CDR2 SVGIG (reference sequence). The CDR3 runs to 15 residues. In DNA form, the CDR3 reads TGTGCCTGGACTCCCGGGACTAGCGGATACAATGAGCAGTTCTTC. This codes for CAWTPGTSGYNEQFF.

The chain couples TRBV13 to TRBJ2-4, with D perhaps matching TRBD1 (5 bases). This CDR3 is built from 15 residues. The V end lost 5 bases, the J end lost 8 bases, and 19 bases lay between the germline ends. Germline loops: CDR1 PRHDT, CDR2 FYEKMQ (reference sequence). CDR3 in DNA: TGTGCCAGCAGCGGACATATTGAAACGGGTTACATTCAGTACTTC. Translation gives CASSGHIETGYIQYF.

This clone was seen a few times. The chain carries TRBV11-2 and TRBJ1-2, with TRBD1 matching over 12 bases. Per germline, CDR1 SGHAT and CDR2 FQNNGV. V was clipped by 10 bases and J by 6 bases; unmatched bases: 6. The CDR3 consists of 13 residues. The CDR3 loop is CAIPGQGANGYTF. Here the CDR3 DNA reads TGTGCCATCCCGGGACAGGGGGCGAATGGCTACACCTTC.

With respect to this clone: Additional DNA sequences in this sample encode the identical CDR3. This chain connects TRBV28 to TRBJ2-3, with 10 bases identical to TRBD2. Germline V gene data show CDR1 as MDHEN and CDR2 as SYDVKM. The CDR3 spans 14 residues. The ends lost 7 bases at V and 5 bases at J; junction bases unmatched: 6. CDR3 sequence reads: CASKLAGLVDTQYF. CDR3 sequence (DNA): TGTGCCAGCAAACTAGCGGGACTAGTAGATACGCAGTATTTT.

The rearrangement joins TRBV5-1 to TRBJ1-1; TRBD1 matches 7 bases. This CDR3 contains 15 residues. The V and J ends lost 2 bases and 3 bases, in that order; junction bases with no gene match: 7. Germline CDR1 SGHRS, CDR2 YFSETQ. The CDR3 here is CASSLRQGGDTEAFF. The DNA of the CDR3 is TGCGCCAGCAGCTTACGACAGGGTGGCGACACTGAAGCTTTCTTT.